This T cell receptor beta chain is drawn from a study of blood T cell repertoires in COVID-19. Overall study context: T cells, B-cell-depleted T cells, or PBMCs supplied cDNA or gDNA.

Seattle enrolled patients during active infection and tracked them longitudinally. V shed 0 bases, J shed 4 bases, and the junction held 4 bases outside the gene matches. This CDR3 contains 14 residues. Germline assignment: CDR1 SQVTM and CDR2 ANQGSEA. Authors' data handling: By means of reference gene primer amplification, nucleated cell counts were estimated. Data came from immunoSEQ multiplex PCR; TCRdb stores just in-frame clones and leaves some out. That table furnishes V, J and clone size, whereas the DNA furnished D and trimming. The sample records more than 150,000 clones, 81% being singletons.

Sequenced sample: peripheral blood. The chain combines TRBV29-1 with TRBJ2-5, with 8 nucleotides matching TRBD1. This clonotype was obtained from an elderly woman with COVID-19, enrolled during active disease. The CDR3 DNA sequence: TGCAGCGTTGAAGAGCTCAGGGGGCTAGAGACCCAGTACTTC. This gives the protein CSVEELRGLETQYF.